This T cell receptor beta chain was identified during a study of prognosis after radiotherapy for stage I lung cancer. At the level of the study: After radiotherapy, distant metastases were seen in a handful of patients (median roughly seven months), and no significant progression was seen in approximately 16.

V lost 1 base, J lost 8 bases, and 6 bases stayed unmatched. The CDR3 is 14 amino acids. Germline V lookup: CDR1 SGHTA, CDR2 FQGNSA. Study observations and caveats: Compared with a median of around 10,000 beforehand, unique TCR clone counts dropped to over 6,000 after stereotactic body radiation therapy.

TCR beta CDR3 amplification from genomic DNA was performed by two-round multiplex PCR. Primers (each specific to one TRBV or TRBJ gene) were used in first-round PCR. TCRdb re-called the multiplex PCR reads through MiXCR, storing one row per CDR3 protein. The repertoire holds 31,000 or so distinct CDR3 sequences, with roughly 40% as singletons. Notes on this clonotype: Its antigen is not known.

The TCR sequence derives from a donor of 50 years or more with non-small cell lung cancer. This specimen was PBMCs, taken before or after stereotactic body radiation therapy (not recorded which). This chain links TRBV7-2 with TRBJ2-3, with TRBD2 identical over 7 bases. CDR3 sequence (DNA): TGTGCCAGCAGCTTAGTGGGGGGAGGGGTTACGCAGTATTTT. Its protein is CASSLVGGGVTQYF.